This T cell receptor beta chain was observed in a study of blood T cell repertoires in COVID-19. About the study: Material from acute and convalescent COVID-19 was sourced from the United States, Italy and Spain.

Followed over time, Seattle patients had been enrolled while infection was active. CDR1 ENHRY and CDR2 SYGVKD come from the germline V gene. This CDR3 has 16 residues. The junction had 13 bases not matched to a gene; V was cut back by 10 bases and J by 5 bases. Sequenced by immunoSEQ multiplex PCR; TCRdb stores in-frame clones only, minus some. The repertoire holds around 140,000 clones, with more than 75% as singletons. In this sample, this clone turned up a few times. The sequence came from a woman between 65 and 79 years old with COVID-19, enrolled during active disease. The chain combines TRBV10-3 with TRBJ1-4, with 10 nucleotides matching TRBD1. The source material was peripheral blood. CDR3 bases: TGTGCCACCGCGGACATCCGGACAGGGGGAAATGAAAAACTGTTTTTT. Amino acids: CATADIRTGGNEKLFF.